One and the same sample provided the 14 T cell receptor beta chains below, sequenced in a study of post-analysis software for immune sequencing data. Findings and caveats of the study: When patients were compared with controls, 4 or 5 TRBV segments were more frequent, TRBV5-6, TRBV5-1 and TRBV20-1 among them.

Each TCR beta cDNA library carried unique molecular identifiers. TCRdb fed the PCR reads into MiXCR, producing one record per CDR3 protein. The data show 820,000 or so distinct CDR3 sequences, about 50% seen once. These receptors lack a known antigen. Sequencing input: blood. These receptors all stem from a girl aged 10 to 17 with multiple sclerosis.

The chain employs TRBV2 and TRBJ2-7; D is ambiguous. Germline CDR1 SNHLY, CDR2 FYNNEI. The CDR3 runs to 12 residues. V lost 5 bases and J 3 bases, leaving 8 bases between the germline ends. In nucleotides, the CDR3 is TGTGCCAGCAGTCCTACCTTCTACGAGCAGTACTTC. Translated: CASSPTFYEQYF.

This rearrangement joins TRBV3-1 to TRBJ2-1; TRBD2 might be the D (7 bases). The CDR3 contains 16 residues. Trimming cost V 0 bases and J 9 bases, with 18 bases left between them. The germline V gene encodes CDR1 LGHDT and CDR2 YNNKEL (reference sequence). The CDR3 spells CASSQEASRRGGEQFF. The DNA for the CDR3 is TGTGCCAGCAGCCAAGAGGCCTCGCGGAGGGGGGGTGAGCAGTTCTTC.

The chain recombines TRBV7-8 with TRBJ2-6, with TRBD2 as a possible D gene (5 bases). V gave up 5 bases and J gave up 1 base, with 12 bases separating them. Germline V lookup: CDR1 SGHVS, CDR2 FQNEAQ. The CDR3 extends over 16 amino acids. CDR3 residues: CASSPPGVSGANVLTF. As DNA, the CDR3 is TGTGCCAGCAGCCCCCCCGGGGTATCTGGGGCCAACGTCCTGACTTTC. Full variable domain (outside the CDR3, taken from reference TRBV7-8 and TRBJ2-6): GAGVSQSPRYKVAKRGQDVALRCDPISGHVSLFWYQQALGQGPEFLTYFQNEAQLDKSGLPSDRFFAERPEGSVSTLKIQRTQQEDSAVYLCASSPPGVSGANVLTFGAGSRLTVL.

The count of this clonotype is one. The V gene is TRBV2, the J gene TRBJ1-1, with D perhaps matching TRBD1 (5 bases). The V end was cut by 10 bases, the J end by 0 bases, with 27 bases between. Germline V gene data show CDR1 as SNHLY and CDR2 as FYNNEI. This CDR3 is built from 18 residues. The CDR3 loop is CATLPFNPGPLMNTEAFF. Here the CDR3 DNA reads TGTGCCACTTTACCTTTCAACCCGGGACCCCTCATGAACACTGAAGCTTTCTTT.

The V and J genes are TRBV7-9 and TRBJ2-3, with TRBD2 matching 8 bases. Germline V gene lookup returns CDR1 SEHNR and CDR2 FQNEAQ (reference sequence). V lost 5 bases and J lost 2; bases outside the gene matches: 9. This CDR3 contains 16 residues. CDR3 residues: CASSPRLARNTDTQYF. As DNA, the CDR3 is TGTGCCAGCAGCCCTCGACTAGCGCGCAACACAGATACGCAGTATTTT. Supplemented by reference TRBV7-9 and TRBJ2-3, the full variable domain reads DTGVSQNPRHKITKRGQNVTFRCDPISEHNRLYWYRQTLGQGPEFLTYFQNEAQLEKSRLLSDRFSAERPKGSFSTLEIQRTEQGDSAMYLCASSPRLARNTDTQYFGPGTRLTVL.

This clonotype has just a few counts. This rearrangement joins TRBV18 to TRBJ2-7, with D possibly being TRBD1 (5 bases). The CDR3 covers 15 residues. Trimming left V 4 bases short and J 4 bases short, with 17 bases between. Germline loops: CDR1 KGHSH, CDR2 LQKENI. The CDR3 DNA sequence: TGTGCCAGCTCACGCGTGGGCAGGGTGTTATACGAGCAGTACTTC. Its protein product is CASSRVGRVLYEQYF.

The rearrangement uses TRBV28 and TRBJ2-5; D unresolved. The V end lost 7 bases, the J end lost 0 bases, and 9 bases lay between the germline ends. The CDR3 consists of 13 residues. Per germline, CDR1 MDHEN and CDR2 SYDVKM. The CDR3 loop reads CASTPKYQETQYF. The CDR3 nucleotides read TGTGCCAGCACCCCAAAGTACCAAGAGACCCAGTACTTC.

This clonotype showed up just a few times. The chain carries TRBV27 and TRBJ2-7, with no clear D. Deletions cut 2 bases from V and 2 bases from J, with 16 bases between. The CDR3 sequence is 16 residues long. Germline loops: CDR1 MNHEY, CDR2 SMNVEV (reference sequence). This CDR3 reads CASSLRHDISAYEQYF. The DNA for the CDR3 is TGTGCCAGCAGTTTACGGCACGACATCTCAGCCTACGAGCAGTACTTC.

This rearrangement joins TRBV5-6 to TRBJ2-1; 7 nucleotides agree with TRBD1. Germline lookup yields CDR1 SGHDT and CDR2 YYEEEE. The CDR3 has 16 amino acids. V was clipped by 1 base and J by 3 bases; unmatched bases: 7. This CDR3 is CASSLLRGRDYNEQFF. CDR3 in DNA: TGTGCCAGCAGCTTGCTCAGGGGGAGAGACTACAATGAGCAGTTCTTC.

This clonotype has more than one count but fewer than ten. This chain connects TRBV5-1 to TRBJ2-3; 9 bases match TRBD1. After removal of 4 bases from V and 10 bases from J, the junction contained 19 bases not matched to a gene. This CDR3 contains 17 residues. CDR1 SGHRS and CDR2 YFSETQ come from the germline V gene. This CDR3 is CASSPLTGGYLGVAQYF. In DNA, the CDR3 is TGCGCCAGCAGCCCCCTGACAGGGGGTTATCTCGGGGTGGCGCAGTATTTT. Filled out from reference TRBV5-1 and TRBJ2-3, the complete variable domain reads KAGVTQTPRYLIKTRGQQVTLSCSPISGHRSVSWYQQTPGQGLQFLFEYFSETQRNKGNFPGRFSGRQFSNSRSEMNVSTLELGDSALYLCASSPLTGGYLGVAQYFGPGTRLTVL.

The chain carries TRBV7-2 and TRBJ1-1; D is uncertain. Trimming stripped 1 base from V and 8 bases from J, with 8 bases between. Germline V gene sequence: CDR1 SGHTA, CDR2 FQGNSA. This CDR3 spans 12 amino acids. In DNA form, the CDR3 reads TGTGCCAGCAGCTTAGTGGCATCAGAAGCTTTCTTT. Its translation is CASSLVASEAFF.

The sample holds a few counts of this clonotype. This chain uses TRBV5-1 with TRBJ1-1; TRBD1 aligns across 8 bases. The V gene end was trimmed by 0 bases and the J gene end by 4 bases; junction bases not matched to a gene: 5. This CDR3 spans 15 amino acids. Germline V gene data show CDR1 as SGHRS and CDR2 as YFSETQ. The CDR3 loop reads CASSLGQGAVTEAFF. CDR3 nucleotides: TGCGCCAGCAGCTTGGGCCAGGGGGCTGTCACTGAAGCTTTCTTT.

This chain connects TRBV29-1 to TRBJ2-7; D not resolved. This CDR3 has 17 amino acids. Germline V gene data show CDR1 as SQVTM and CDR2 as ANQGSEA. V was clipped by 5 bases and J by 0 bases, with 23 bases between them. CDR3 amino acids: CSVLIPGRLFSSYEQYF. CDR3 in DNA: TGCAGCGTTCTCATACCCGGACGGTTATTCAGCTCCTACGAGCAGTACTTC.

This clonotype has at least ten counts. The chain employs TRBV7-9 and TRBJ2-7; D is ambiguous. The CDR3 is 15 amino acids. Looked up from germline, CDR1 is SEHNR and CDR2 is FQNEAQ (reference sequence). The V gene lost 1 base and the J gene lost 1 base, with 11 bases spanning the gap. The chain's CDR3 is CASSLEDSSSYEQYF. DNA for the CDR3: TGTGCCAGCAGCTTAGAGGATTCCTCATCCTACGAGCAGTACTTC. Complete variable domain (other parts from reference TRBV7-9 and TRBJ2-7): DTGVSQNPRHKITKRGQNVTFRCDPISEHNRLYWYRQTLGQGPEFLTYFQNEAQLEKSRLLSDRFSAERPKGSFSTLEIQRTEQGDSAMYLCASSLEDSSSYEQYFGPGTRLTVT.